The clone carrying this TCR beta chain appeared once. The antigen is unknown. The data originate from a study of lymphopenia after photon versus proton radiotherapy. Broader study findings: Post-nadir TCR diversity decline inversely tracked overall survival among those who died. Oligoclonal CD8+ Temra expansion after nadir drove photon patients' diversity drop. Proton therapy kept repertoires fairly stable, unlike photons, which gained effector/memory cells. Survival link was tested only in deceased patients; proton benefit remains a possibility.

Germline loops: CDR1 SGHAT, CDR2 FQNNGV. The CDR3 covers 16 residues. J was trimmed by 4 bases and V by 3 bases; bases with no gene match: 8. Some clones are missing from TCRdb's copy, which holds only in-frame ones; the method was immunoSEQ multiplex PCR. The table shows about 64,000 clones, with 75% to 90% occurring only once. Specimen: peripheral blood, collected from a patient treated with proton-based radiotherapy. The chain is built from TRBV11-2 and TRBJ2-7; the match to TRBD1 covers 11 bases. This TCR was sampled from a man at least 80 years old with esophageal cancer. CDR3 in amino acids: CASSLAGTGGLYEQYF. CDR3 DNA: TGTGCCAGCAGCTTGGCCGGGACAGGGGGTTTGTACGAGCAGTACTTC. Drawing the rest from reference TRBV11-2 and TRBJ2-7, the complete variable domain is EAGVAQSPRYKIIEKRQSVAFWCNPISGHATLYWYQQILGQGPKLLIQFQNNGVVDDSQLPKDRFSAERLKGVDSTLKIQPAKLEDSAVYLCASSLAGTGGLYEQYFGPGTRLTVT.